The 5 T cell receptor beta chains below come from one sample, sequenced in a study of CD8 T cells in ankylosing spondylitis. Broader study findings: Blood of patients with ankylosing spondylitis appeared to be characterized by a TCR beta motif of several highly homologous variants.

Their antigens are not known. One entry per CDR3 protein, called by TCRdb with MiXCR from the 5' RACE reads. The sample has fewer than 550,000 distinct CDR3 sequences, about 5.2% seen once. Sequencing input: blood, either unsorted or a sorted T cell fraction (not recorded which). The receptors were sampled from a male donor with ankylosing spondylitis.

At least ten counts were recorded for this clonotype. CDR3 protein: CSVGGPQPTDTQYF. CDR3 in DNA: TGCAGCGTTGGCGGGCCCCAACCCACAGATACGCAGTATTTT. The chain joins TRBV29-1 to TRBJ2-3; the D gene is possibly TRBD2 (5 bases). Between the trimmed V and J ends, which lost 4 bases and 2 bases, there was a span of 13 bases. Per the germline V gene, CDR1 is SQVTM and CDR2 is ANQGSEA. This CDR3 spans 14 amino acids.

This clonotype was counted many times. The CDR3 region is CASSLRTSPAGTEAFF. The CDR3 bases are TGCGCCAGCAGCCTTCGGACATCCCCGGCGGGTACTGAAGCTTTCTTT. J is TRBJ1-1 and V is TRBV5-1, with D possibly matching TRBD1 (5 bases). This CDR3 is 16 amino acids long. Deletions cut 4 bases from V and 5 bases from J, with 21 bases between. CDR1 SGHRS and CDR2 YFSETQ come from the germline V gene.

The table lists this clonotype with a few counts. This chain joins TRBV3-1 and TRBJ1-1; 7 nucleotides agree with TRBD1. The V gene end was trimmed by 4 bases and the J gene end by 9 bases; junction bases not matched to a gene: 5. Germline values: CDR1 LGHDT, CDR2 YNNKEL (reference sequence). This CDR3 spans 12 amino acids. The DNA for the CDR3 is TGTGCCAGCAGCCCCCGACAGGGAAAAGCTTTCTTT. Its protein is CASSPRQGKAFF.

In this sample, this clonotype turned up many times. V gene TRBV5-1 combines with J gene TRBJ1-1; D not certain. V was pared by 4 bases and J by 3 bases, with 13 bases between. The CDR3 runs to 14 residues. Germline values: CDR1 SGHRS, CDR2 YFSETQ. The CDR3 sequence: CASSPGGLDTEAFF. The CDR3, as DNA: TGCGCCAGCAGCCCGGGCGGCCTGGACACTGAAGCTTTCTTT.

This clonotype was counted many times. J is TRBJ1-6 and V is TRBV5-6, with a tentative D call TRBD1 (5 bases). V was clipped by 0 bases and J by 9 bases, with 7 bases between them. CDR1 and CDR2 (germline): SGHDT, YYEEEE. CDR3 length: 13 amino acids. The CDR3 DNA sequence: TGTGCCAGCAGCTTGGGACAGACTTCACCCCTCCACTTT. Amino acid sequence: CASSLGQTSPLHF.